This T cell receptor beta chain comes out of a study of blood T cells in healthy people across ages. Study-wide findings and caveats: The percentage of naive T cells correlated strongly with TCR beta diversity.

V shed 2 bases and J shed 0 bases, with 8 bases lying between them. The CDR3 totals 14 residues. The germline V gene has CDR1 DFQATT and CDR2 SNEGSKA (reference sequence). At least 6 micrograms of total RNA were extracted per sample. As for this clonotype: What it binds is not known.

Combining a sample-barcoded 5' primer with a J-beta primer mix, a second PCR ran for roughly 7 to 12 cycles. A single record per CDR3 protein comes from TCRdb applying MiXCR to the 5' RACE reads. Of some 1.5 million distinct CDR3 sequences in the sample, roughly 28% were seen once. The source material was blood. The TCR originated in a woman aged 30 to 39 in good health. The chain has TRBV20-1 and TRBJ2-1, with D unclear. The CDR3, as DNA: TGCAGTGCTAGACAAGCGTCCTCCTACAATGAGCAGTTCTTC. This gives the protein CSARQASSYNEQFF.